This T cell receptor beta chain was recorded in a study of OX40 agonist ivuxolimab in advanced cancers. About the study: Patients were dosed with the agonistic anti-OX40 (CD134) antibody ivuxolimab. Study results and limitations: Some nonresponders also had low normalized T-cell clonal expansion.

In germline, CDR1 is MNHNS, CDR2 SASEGT. The CDR3 spans 16 residues. The ends were cut back, 3 bases at V and 7 bases at J, with 16 bases in the middle. As to this clone: Its cognate antigen is unknown.

Measured with immunoSEQ multiplex PCR; TCRdb has only the in-frame clones, and not every one. This sample has approximately 15,000 clones; more than 85% occur once, and the top ten carry roughly 7.7%. This material consisted of CD4+ or CD8+ T cells sorted from blood, taken in a trial of the OX40 agonist ivuxolimab. The source of this sequence is an adult with an advanced solid tumor such as melanoma, head and neck, liver or kidney cancer. The chain carries TRBV6-1 and TRBJ1-6, with TRBD1 as a possible D gene (5 bases). CDR3 residues: CASSEWQGPPNSPLHF. The CDR3 DNA reads TGTGCCAGCAGTGAGTGGCAGGGCCCCCCCAATTCACCCCTCCACTTT.